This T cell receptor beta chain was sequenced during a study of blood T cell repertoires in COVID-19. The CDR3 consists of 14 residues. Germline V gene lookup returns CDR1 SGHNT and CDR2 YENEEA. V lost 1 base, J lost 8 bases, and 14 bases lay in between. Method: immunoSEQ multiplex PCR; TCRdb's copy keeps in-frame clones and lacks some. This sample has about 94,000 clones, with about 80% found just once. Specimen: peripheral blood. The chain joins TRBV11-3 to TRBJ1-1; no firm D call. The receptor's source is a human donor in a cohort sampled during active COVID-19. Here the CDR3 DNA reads TGTGCCAGCAGCTTAGCGTCGGGGTATGGGGAAGCTTTCTTT. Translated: CASSLASGYGEAFF.